Below, 13 T cell receptor beta chains from the same sample are listed, as sequenced in a study of CD8+ T cells in alopecia areata. The treatment is: oral pan-JAK inhibitor, 5-10 mg twice daily. RNA was isolated and reverse transcribed to cDNA, the sequencing template. Clones were sequenced by immunoSEQ multiplex PCR, and TCRdb holds only the in-frame ones, with some missing. The table includes some 220,000 clones, more than 45% detected once. The input for sequencing was CD4+ T cells sorted from blood, taken at week 4, from a patient treated with tofacitinib. The receptors here all came from a human donor with alopecia areata.

CDR3 protein: CASEQGANTQYF. The DNA of the CDR3 is TGTGCCTCAGAACAGGGGGCGAATACGCAGTATTTT. The rearrangement uses TRBV30 and TRBJ2-3, with 9 bases aligning to TRBD1. The CDR3 runs 12 residues. The ends lost 7 bases at V and 7 bases at J; junction bases unmatched: 6. CDR1 is GTSNPN and CDR2 is SVGIG in the germline V gene (reference sequence).

In this sample, this clone turned up once. The chain links TRBV29-1 to TRBJ1-1; 9 nucleotides agree with TRBD1. The junction had 6 bases not matched to a gene; V was cut back by 2 bases and J by 5 bases. Germline V CDR1 and CDR2: SQVTM, ANQGSEA. The CDR3 consists of 14 residues. This CDR3 is CSVESGTGRTEAFF. Here the CDR3 DNA reads TGCAGCGTTGAATCCGGGACAGGGAGGACTGAAGCTTTCTTT.

In regard to this clone: This likely stems from a read error, as it lies one base from a far larger clone. This chain uses TRBV6-5 with TRBJ2-3; unclear D gene. V was pared by 0 bases and J by 5 bases, with 6 bases between. Germline loops: CDR1 MNHEY, CDR2 SVGAGI. The CDR3 sequence is 13 residues long. The CDR3 nucleotides are TGTGCCAGCAGTTACTCCCTAGGAGATACGCAGTATTTT. Its protein product is CASSYSLGDTQYF.

The V and J genes are TRBV29-1 and TRBJ2-5; a weak D match, TRBD1 (6 bases). Trimming shortened V by 5 bases and J by 4 bases, and 11 bases separated the two germline ends. The germline V gene has CDR1 SQVTM and CDR2 ANQGSEA. This CDR3 has 12 amino acids. CDR3 nucleotides: TGCAGCGTTTACAGGGCTGGAGAGACCCAGTACTTC. Translated: CSVYRAGETQYF.

This clone was detected only a few times. This sequence joins TRBV14 and TRBJ2-5; 7 bases align to TRBD1. This CDR3 contains 13 residues. Germline lookup yields CDR1 SGHDN and CDR2 FVKESK. V lost 3 bases and J lost 5; bases outside the gene matches: 3. The chain's CDR3 is CASSHTGVETQYF. CDR3 in DNA: TGTGCCAGCAGCCACACAGGGGTGGAGACCCAGTACTTC.

V usage is TRBV6-1 and J usage is TRBJ1-1; D gene unclear. The V end was cut by 3 bases, the J end by 3 bases, with 11 bases between. This CDR3 region has 14 residues. Germline V gives CDR1 MNHNS, CDR2 SASEGT. The CDR3 DNA reads TGTGCCAGCAGTGACGGTTTCACGCACACTGAAGCTTTCTTT. Encoded protein: CASSDGFTHTEAFF.

In regard to this clone: The sample contains more than one DNA sequence encoding this CDR3. The J gene is TRBJ2-3, the V gene TRBV10-3; the match to TRBD2 covers 8 bases. After removal of 6 bases from V and 1 base from J, the junction contained 3 bases not matched to a gene. The CDR3 covers 14 residues. Germline CDR1 ENHRY, CDR2 SYGVKD. The CDR3 nucleotides are TGTGCCATCAGCGAGACTAGCGGCACAGATACGCAGTATTTT. Translation: CAISETSGTDTQYF.

The V call is TRBV18, the J call TRBJ2-5, with 8 bases lining up with TRBD1. The CDR3 spans 16 residues. V lost 3 bases, J lost 7 bases, and 13 bases stayed unmatched. Germline lookup yields CDR1 KGHSH and CDR2 LQKENI. The CDR3 DNA reads as TGTGCCAGCTCACCGAGCGGCCAGGGGGCCGAAGGGACCCAGTACTTC. It translates to CASSPSGQGAEGTQYF.

This rearrangement joins TRBV5-6 to TRBJ2-4, with 10 bases fitting TRBD2. In germline, CDR1 is SGHDT, CDR2 YYEEEE. This CDR3 region has 15 residues. Trimming cost V 4 bases and J 8 bases; bases outside gene matches: 9. CDR3 sequence: CASSLRTSGGDIQYF. The DNA for the CDR3 is TGTGCCAGCAGCCTACGGACTAGCGGCGGGGACATTCAGTACTTC. The whole variable domain, filled in from reference TRBV5-6 and TRBJ2-4, reads DAGVTQSPTHLIKTRGQQVTLRCSPKSGHDTVSWYQQALGQGPQFIFQYYEEEERQRGNFPDRFSGHQFPNYSSELNVNALLLGDSALYLCASSLRTSGGDIQYFGAGTRLSVL.

A few counts support this clone. The chain employs TRBV2 and TRBJ2-3, with D perhaps assigned TRBD1 or TRBD2 (6 bases each). V was shortened by 5 bases and J by 6 bases, with 9 bases between the two germline ends. The CDR3 contains 12 residues. The germline gives CDR1 SNHLY, CDR2 FYNNEI. The CDR3 DNA sequence: TGTGCCAGCAGTCTGGGGGGCGATACGCAGTATTTT. Translating gives CASSLGGDTQYF.

In its sample, this clone was seen a few times. This chain uses TRBV7-8 with TRBJ1-1; no firm D call. The ends were cut back, 5 bases at V and 4 bases at J, with 14 bases in the middle. Per germline, CDR1 SGHVS and CDR2 FQNEAQ. There are 14 residues in the CDR3. For the CDR3, the DNA is TGTGCCAGCAGCCCCGTCCGACTTGGCACTGAAGCTTTCTTT. Its protein product is CASSPVRLGTEAFF.

This clone has just a few counts. The rearrangement links TRBV6-5 to TRBJ2-7; 7 positions agree with TRBD1. This CDR3 has 12 amino acids. Per the germline V gene, CDR1 is MNHEY and CDR2 is SVGAGI. Unmatched junction bases numbered 7, after V lost 6 bases and J lost 8 bases. The CDR3, as DNA: TGTGCCAGCAGCCCCGGGACAGATAAGCAGTACTTC. Translated: CASSPGTDKQYF.

The gene calls are TRBV7-6 and TRBJ2-7; perhaps TRBD2 as D (5 bases). The germline CDR1 and CDR2 sequences are SGHVS and FNYEAQ. The CDR3 contains 14 residues. V was pared by 2 bases and J by 3 bases, with 11 bases between. The chain's CDR3 is CASSLRGEDYEQYF. CDR3 DNA: TGTGCCAGCAGCTTACGGGGTGAGGACTACGAGCAGTACTTC.